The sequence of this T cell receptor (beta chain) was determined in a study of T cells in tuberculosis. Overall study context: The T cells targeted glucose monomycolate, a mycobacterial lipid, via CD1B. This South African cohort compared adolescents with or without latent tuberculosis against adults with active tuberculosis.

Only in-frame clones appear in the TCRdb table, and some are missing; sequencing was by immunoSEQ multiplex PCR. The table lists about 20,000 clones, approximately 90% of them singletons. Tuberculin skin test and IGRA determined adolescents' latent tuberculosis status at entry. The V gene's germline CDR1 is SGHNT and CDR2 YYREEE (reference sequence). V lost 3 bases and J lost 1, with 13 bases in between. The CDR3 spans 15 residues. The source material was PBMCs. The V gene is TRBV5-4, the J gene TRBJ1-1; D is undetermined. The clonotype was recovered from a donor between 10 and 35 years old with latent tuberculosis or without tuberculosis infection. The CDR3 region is CASSYGIVGNTEAFF. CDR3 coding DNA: TGTGCCAGCAGCTACGGGATCGTCGGGAACACTGAAGCTTTCTTT.